These T cell receptor beta chains were read from a single sample in a study of glioma-infiltrating T cells after dendritic cell vaccination. This table comes from immunoSEQ multiplex PCR, and its TCRdb copy is limited to in-frame clones, with some not included. The sample holds fewer than 100,000 clones, around 86% seen once. The specimen comprised blood, sampled before dendritic cell vaccination. The receptors stem from a human donor with glioblastoma. The CDR3 runs from the conserved cysteine through the conserved F or W. Each record gives: V gene, J gene, D gene, clone size, CDR3 protein, CDR3 DNA. A D gene is named only where the DNA matches it firmly. Where a row states a size, it is once, few, many or the class of an expanded clone; other rows omit it.

TRBV27,TRBJ2-7,TRBD1,-,CASRNLQGANYEQYF,TGTGCCAGTCGAAACCTACAGGGGGCGAACTACGAGCAGTACTTC
TRBV2,TRBJ2-5,-,-,CASRRGVQETQYF,TGTGCCAGCAGGAGAGGAGTCCAAGAGACCCAGTACTTC
TRBV25-1,TRBJ2-5,TRBD1,-,CASSERESGTGRSETQYF,TGTGCCAGCAGTGAAAGGGAATCCGGGACAGGACGATCAGAGACCCAGTACTTC
TRBV28,TRBJ2-7,TRBD2,-,CASRGLAGPYEQYF,TGTGCCAGCAGGGGACTAGCGGGGCCCTACGAGCAGTACTTC
TRBV6-5,TRBJ2-1,TRBD1,-,CASSWTGGNEQFF,TGTGCCAGCAGTTGGACAGGGGGTAATGAGCAGTTCTTC
TRBV30,TRBJ1-1,TRBD1,-,CAWSRTGGWTEAFF,TGTGCCTGGAGTCGGACAGGGGGCTGGACTGAAGCTTTCTTT
TRBV4-2,TRBJ2-3,TRBD2,-,CASSQRLAGLDTDTQYF,TGTGCCAGCAGCCAAAGGTTAGCGGGACTGGACACAGATACGCAGTATTTT
TRBV4-1,TRBJ2-2,-,-,CASSQGAGFAGELFF,TGCGCCAGCAGCCAAGGAGCAGGGTTCGCCGGGGAGCTGTTTTTT
TRBV4-1,TRBJ2-1,TRBD2,-,CASSPKTSGRLGDEQFF,TGCGCCAGCAGCCCTAAGACTAGCGGGAGGCTGGGCGATGAGCAGTTCTTC
TRBV29-1,TRBJ1-4,-,once,CSVTLATNEKLFF,TGCAGCGTTACACTAGCAACTAATGAAAAACTGTTTTTT
TRBV7-9,TRBJ1-1,TRBD1,-,CASSTGQGFAEAFF,TGTGCCAGCAGCACGGGACAGGGGTTCGCTGAAGCTTTCTTT
TRBV7-2,TRBJ1-2,-,-,CASSLSSVNFYGYTF,TGTGCCAGCAGCTTATCTAGCGTAAACTTCTATGGCTACACCTTC
TRBV30,TRBJ2-7,TRBD2,-,CAWSFHSGRGYEQYF,TGTGCCTGGAGTTTCCATAGCGGGAGAGGGTACGAGCAGTACTTC
TRBV7-6,TRBJ2-2,TRBD1,-,CASSTGQGAGELFF,TGTGCCAGCAGCACGGGACAGGGGGCCGGGGAGCTGTTTTTT
TRBV10-3,TRBJ1-5,-,once,CAISESGGGYQPQHF,TGTGCCATCAGTGAGAGCGGGGGCGGGTATCAGCCCCAGCATTTT
TRBV5-1,TRBJ2-7,TRBD1,-,CASSAPGQNSYEQYF,TGCGCCAGCAGCGCGCCGGGACAGAACTCCTACGAGCAGTACTTC
TRBV29-1,TRBJ2-2,-,-,CSVWNPGVAGELFF,TGCAGCGTATGGAACCCAGGGGTGGCCGGGGAGCTGTTTTTT
TRBV18,TRBJ1-3,TRBD1,once,CASSPGTGGSGNTIYF,TGTGCCAGCTCACCAGGAACAGGGGGCTCTGGAAACACCATATATTTT
TRBV19,TRBJ1-5,TRBD1,-,CASTGTGGQPQHF,TGTGCCAGCACCGGGACAGGGGGCCAGCCCCAGCATTTT
TRBV27,TRBJ2-7,TRBD1,few,CASSVGTVYEQYF,TGTGCCAGCAGTGTCGGGACAGTCTACGAGCAGTACTTC
TRBV5-1,TRBJ2-7,-,-,CASSPDSSHEQYF,TGCGCCAGCAGCCCTGACAGTAGCCACGAGCAGTACTTC
TRBV5-1,TRBJ1-2,-,-,CASSLPQIRQRHGYTF,TGCGCCAGCAGCTTACCCCAGATAAGACAAAGGCATGGCTACACCTTC
TRBV7-9,TRBJ2-1,TRBD1,-,CASSPQGARDEQFF,TGTGCCAGCAGCCCACAGGGGGCGCGTGATGAGCAGTTCTTC
TRBV7-9,TRBJ2-7,-,-,CASSLAGGGSGNEQYF,TGTGCCAGCAGCTTAGCAGGGGGGGGTTCGGGCAACGAGCAGTACTTC
TRBV7-3,TRBJ2-1,TRBD1,-,CASSLSRDSSYNEQFF,TGTGCCAGCAGCTTATCCCGGGACAGCTCCTACAATGAGCAGTTCTTC
TRBV14,TRBJ1-6,-,few,CASNRGQITSPLHF,TGTGCCAGCAATCGTGGACAGATCACTTCACCCCTCCACTTT
TRBV5-1,TRBJ2-2,-,-,CASSLDGRTGELFF,TGCGCCAGCAGCTTGGATGGTAGAACCGGGGAGCTGTTTTTT
TRBV2,TRBJ1-2,-,-,CASSEEGYYGYTF,TGTGCCAGCAGCGAGGAGGGATACTATGGCTACACCTTC
TRBV5-1,TRBJ2-2,TRBD2,-,CASSINPGGLDTGELFF,TGCGCCAGCAGCATAAACCCGGGGGGGCTCGACACCGGGGAGCTGTTTTTT
TRBV19,TRBJ1-1,TRBD1,few,CASDKTGGRTEAFF,TGTGCCAGTGATAAGACAGGGGGCAGAACTGAAGCTTTCTTT
TRBV5-6,TRBJ2-3,TRBD2,-,CASSLDGSGINTQYF,TGTGCCAGCAGCTTAGACGGGAGCGGGATAAATACGCAGTATTTT
TRBV27,TRBJ2-7,TRBD1,-,CASTSLGTGWPPTYEQYF,TGTGCCAGCACCTCCCTAGGGACAGGGTGGCCTCCTACCTACGAGCAGTACTTC